What follows is one T cell receptor (beta chain) and its context. This sample was taken from a study of blood T cell repertoires in COVID-19. The CDR3 length is 16 residues. CDR1 LGHNA and CDR2 YSLEER come from the germline V gene. V shed 0 bases, J shed 7 bases, and the junction held 6 bases outside the gene matches. The method was immunoSEQ multiplex PCR; TCRdb's version includes in-frame clones alone and lacks a portion of them. The sample shows about 340,000 clones, around 88% of them seen only once. This clonotype was obtained from a man aged 30 to 45 with active or convalescent COVID-19. Material for sequencing was peripheral blood. The V gene is TRBV4-3, the J gene TRBJ2-2, with TRBD1 matching over 9 bases. The CDR3 region has the DNA TGCGCCAGCAGCCAAGAGTGGACAGGGGTAATCGGGGAGCTGTTTTTT. Protein sequence: CASSQEWTGVIGELFF.